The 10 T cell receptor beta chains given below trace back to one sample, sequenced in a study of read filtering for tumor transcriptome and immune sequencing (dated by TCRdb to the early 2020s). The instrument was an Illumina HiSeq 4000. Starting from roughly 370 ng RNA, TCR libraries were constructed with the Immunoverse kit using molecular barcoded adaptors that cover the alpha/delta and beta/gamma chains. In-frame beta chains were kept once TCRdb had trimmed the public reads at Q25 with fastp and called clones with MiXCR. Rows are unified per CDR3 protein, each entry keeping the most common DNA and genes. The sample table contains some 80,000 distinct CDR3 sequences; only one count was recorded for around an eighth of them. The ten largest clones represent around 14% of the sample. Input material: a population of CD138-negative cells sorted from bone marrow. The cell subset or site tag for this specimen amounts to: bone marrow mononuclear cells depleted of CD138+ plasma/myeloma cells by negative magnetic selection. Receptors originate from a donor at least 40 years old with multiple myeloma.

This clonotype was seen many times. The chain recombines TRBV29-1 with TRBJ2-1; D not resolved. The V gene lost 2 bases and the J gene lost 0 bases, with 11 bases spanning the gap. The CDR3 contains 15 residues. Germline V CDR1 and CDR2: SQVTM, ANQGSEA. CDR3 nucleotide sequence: TGCAGCGTTGAACTAGGACGTAGCTCCTACAATGAGCAGTTCTTC. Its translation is CSVELGRSSYNEQFF.

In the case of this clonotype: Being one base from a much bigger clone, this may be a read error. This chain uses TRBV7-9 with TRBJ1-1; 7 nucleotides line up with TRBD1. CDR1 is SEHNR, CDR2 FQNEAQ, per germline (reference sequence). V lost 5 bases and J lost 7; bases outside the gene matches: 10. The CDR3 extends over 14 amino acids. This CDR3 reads CASSEQGTNIEAFF. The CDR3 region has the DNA TGTGCCAGCAGCGAACAGGGGACGAATATTGAAGCTTTCTTT.

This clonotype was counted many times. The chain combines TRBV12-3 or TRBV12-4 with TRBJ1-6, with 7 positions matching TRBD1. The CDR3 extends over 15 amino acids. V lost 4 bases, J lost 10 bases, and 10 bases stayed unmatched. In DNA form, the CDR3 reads TGTGCCAGCAGTTACCGGACAGGACTACCCTCACCCCTCCACTTT. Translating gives CASSYRTGLPSPLHF.

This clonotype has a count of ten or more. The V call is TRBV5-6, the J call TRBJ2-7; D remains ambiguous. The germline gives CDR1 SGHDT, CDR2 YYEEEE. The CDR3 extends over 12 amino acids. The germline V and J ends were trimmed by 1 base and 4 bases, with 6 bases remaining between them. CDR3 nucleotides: TGTGCCAGCAGCTTGACTTCATACGAGCAGTACTTC. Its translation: CASSLTSYEQYF.

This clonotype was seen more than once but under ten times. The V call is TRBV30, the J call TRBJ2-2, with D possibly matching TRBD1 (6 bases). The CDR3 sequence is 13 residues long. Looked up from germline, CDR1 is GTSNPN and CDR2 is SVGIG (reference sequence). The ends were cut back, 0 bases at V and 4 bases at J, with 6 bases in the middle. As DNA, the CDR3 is TGTGCCTGGAGTGTACAGGGCACCGGGGAGCTGTTTTTT. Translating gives CAWSVQGTGELFF.

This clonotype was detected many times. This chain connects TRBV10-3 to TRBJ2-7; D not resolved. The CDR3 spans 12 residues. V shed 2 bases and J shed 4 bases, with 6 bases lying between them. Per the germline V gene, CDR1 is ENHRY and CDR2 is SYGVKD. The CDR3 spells CAISENEYEQYF. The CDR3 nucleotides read TGTGCCATCAGTGAGAATGAGTACGAGCAGTACTTC.

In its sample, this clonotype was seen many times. CDR3 DNA sequence: TGTGCCAGCAGCTCCGCCGGGACAGGGCATTTCTTC. As protein: CASSSAGTGHFF. The chain carries TRBV7-3 and TRBJ2-1; 9 nucleotides match TRBD1. Trimming at V came to 4 bases and at J to 16 bases, leaving 8 bases not matched to a gene. This CDR3 spans 12 amino acids. Per germline, CDR1 SGHTA and CDR2 FQGTGA.

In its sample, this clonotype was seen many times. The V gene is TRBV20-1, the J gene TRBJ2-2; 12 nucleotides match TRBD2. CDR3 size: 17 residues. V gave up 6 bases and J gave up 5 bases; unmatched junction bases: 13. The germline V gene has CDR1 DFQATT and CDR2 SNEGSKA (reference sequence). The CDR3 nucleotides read TGCAGTGCCCTAGATAGGACTAGCGGGACGACGACCGGGGAGCTGTTTTTT. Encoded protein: CSALDRTSGTTTGELFF.

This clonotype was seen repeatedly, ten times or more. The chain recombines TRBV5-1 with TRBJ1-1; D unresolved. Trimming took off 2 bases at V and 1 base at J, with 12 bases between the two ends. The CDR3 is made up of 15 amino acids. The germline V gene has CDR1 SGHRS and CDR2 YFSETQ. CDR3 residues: CASSFNTPANTEAFF. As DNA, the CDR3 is TGCGCCAGCAGCTTTAACACCCCAGCGAACACTGAAGCTTTCTTT.

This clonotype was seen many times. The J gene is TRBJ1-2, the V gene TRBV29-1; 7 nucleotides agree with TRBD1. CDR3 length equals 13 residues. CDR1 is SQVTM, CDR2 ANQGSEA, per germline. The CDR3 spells CCAREGGADGYTF. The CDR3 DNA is TGCTGCGCTAGGGAAGGGGGCGCTGATGGCTACACCTTC.